The TCR beta chain under discussion was sequenced for a study of blood T cell repertoires in COVID-19. Study overall: COVID-19 samples collected from the United States, Italy and Spain covered acute and convalescent phases. Nucleic acid was either cDNA or gDNA, and it came from T cells, B-cell-depleted T cells, or PBMCs.

Regarding this clone: Other nucleotide sequences in the sample specify the same CDR3.

Some clones are missing from TCRdb's copy, which holds only in-frame ones; the method was immunoSEQ multiplex PCR. The table has 250,000 to 350,000 clones, 89% seen once. The source of this sequence is a woman in her forties who had recovered from COVID-19. Source material: peripheral blood.

The DNA of the CDR3 is TGTGCCAGCAGGGCCGTGACTAGCGGGAACGAGCAGTACTTC. Its protein is CASRAVTSGNEQYF. This chain links TRBV2 with TRBJ2-7; 11 bases map to TRBD2. V gave up 6 bases and J gave up 5 bases; unmatched junction bases: 6. The CDR3 covers 14 residues. Germline V CDR1 and CDR2: SNHLY, FYNNEI.